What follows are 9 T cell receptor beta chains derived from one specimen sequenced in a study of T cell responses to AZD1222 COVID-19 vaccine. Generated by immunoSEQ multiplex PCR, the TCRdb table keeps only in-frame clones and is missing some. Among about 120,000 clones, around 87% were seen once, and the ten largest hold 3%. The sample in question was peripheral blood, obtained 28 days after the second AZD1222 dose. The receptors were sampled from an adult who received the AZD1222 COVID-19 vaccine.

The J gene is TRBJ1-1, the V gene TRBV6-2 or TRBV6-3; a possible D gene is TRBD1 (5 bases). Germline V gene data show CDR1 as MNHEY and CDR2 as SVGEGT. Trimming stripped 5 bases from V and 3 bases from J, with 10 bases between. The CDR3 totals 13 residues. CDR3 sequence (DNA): TGTGCCAGCAGTCCACAGGAACACACTGAAGCTTTCTTT. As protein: CASSPQEHTEAFF.

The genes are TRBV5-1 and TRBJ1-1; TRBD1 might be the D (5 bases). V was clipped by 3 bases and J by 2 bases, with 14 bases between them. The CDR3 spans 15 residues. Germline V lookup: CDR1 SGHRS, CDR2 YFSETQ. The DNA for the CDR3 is TGCGCCAGCAGCTGGATGGGGCGCGGAAACACTGAAGCTTTCTTT. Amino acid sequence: CASSWMGRGNTEAFF.

CDR3 protein: CASLGLAGNEQFF. The CDR3 region has the DNA TGTGCCAGCCTAGGACTAGCGGGGAATGAGCAGTTCTTC. V and J are TRBV3-1 (or the pseudogene TRBV3-2) and TRBJ2-1, with 12 bases aligning to TRBD2. The CDR3 contains 13 residues. The germline V gene encodes CDR1 LGHDT and CDR2 YNNKEL (reference sequence). V dropped 8 bases and J dropped 7; count of bases not matched to a gene: 3.

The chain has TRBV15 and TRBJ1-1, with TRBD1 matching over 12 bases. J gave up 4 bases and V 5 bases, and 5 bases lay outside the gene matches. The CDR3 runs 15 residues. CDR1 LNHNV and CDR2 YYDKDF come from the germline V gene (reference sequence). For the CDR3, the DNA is TGTGCCACCAGCTTTGGGACAGGGGGCTTCACTGAAGCTTTCTTT. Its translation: CATSFGTGGFTEAFF.

The DNA of the CDR3 is TGTGCCAGCAGTCCCCGACTAGGAGGAGAGACCCAGTACTTC. Its protein is CASSPRLGGETQYF. The V call is TRBV6-2 or TRBV6-3, the J call TRBJ2-5; D perhaps matches TRBD2 (6 bases). Per the germline V gene, CDR1 is MNHEY and CDR2 is SVGEGT. This CDR3 has 14 amino acids. With 5 bases removed from V and 4 bases from J, the gap between germline ends came to 14 bases.

CDR3 loop: CASRAHDEQFF. As DNA, the CDR3 is TGTGCCAGCAGGGCCCACGATGAGCAGTTCTTC. V and J are TRBV6-5 and TRBJ2-1; no firm D call. Trimming took 6 bases from V and 8 from J, leaving 8 bases between them. CDR3 length: 11 amino acids. The germline V gene has CDR1 MNHEY and CDR2 SVGAGI.

CDR3 amino acids: CSVEVQGGQPQHF. As DNA, the CDR3 is TGCAGCGTTGAAGTGCAGGGCGGCCAGCCCCAGCATTTT. This chain uses TRBV29-1 with TRBJ1-5; possible D gene TRBD1, 5 bases. CDR3 length equals 13 residues. Germline V gene lookup returns CDR1 SQVTM and CDR2 ANQGSEA. Between the trimmed V and J ends, which lost 1 base and 7 bases, there was a span of 11 bases. The full variable domain, its missing parts supplied by reference TRBV29-1 and TRBJ1-5, is SAVISQKPSRDICQRGTSLTIQCQVDSQVTMMFWYRQQPGQSLTLIATANQGSEATYESGFVIDKFPISRPNLTFSTLTVSNMSPEDSSIYLCSVEVQGGQPQHFGDGTRLSIL.

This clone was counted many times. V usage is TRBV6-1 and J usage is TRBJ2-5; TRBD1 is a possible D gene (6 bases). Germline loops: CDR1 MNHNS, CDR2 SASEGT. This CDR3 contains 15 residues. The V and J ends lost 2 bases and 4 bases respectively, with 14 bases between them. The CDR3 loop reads CASSEQPGASETQYF. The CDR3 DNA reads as TGTGCCAGCAGTGAACAGCCAGGGGCCTCAGAGACCCAGTACTTC.

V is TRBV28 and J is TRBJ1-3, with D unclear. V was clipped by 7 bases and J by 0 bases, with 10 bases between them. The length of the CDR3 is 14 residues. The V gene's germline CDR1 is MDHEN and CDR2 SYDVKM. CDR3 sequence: CASTLISSGNTIYF. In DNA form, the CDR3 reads TGTGCCAGCACCCTCATCTCCTCTGGAAACACCATATATTTT.